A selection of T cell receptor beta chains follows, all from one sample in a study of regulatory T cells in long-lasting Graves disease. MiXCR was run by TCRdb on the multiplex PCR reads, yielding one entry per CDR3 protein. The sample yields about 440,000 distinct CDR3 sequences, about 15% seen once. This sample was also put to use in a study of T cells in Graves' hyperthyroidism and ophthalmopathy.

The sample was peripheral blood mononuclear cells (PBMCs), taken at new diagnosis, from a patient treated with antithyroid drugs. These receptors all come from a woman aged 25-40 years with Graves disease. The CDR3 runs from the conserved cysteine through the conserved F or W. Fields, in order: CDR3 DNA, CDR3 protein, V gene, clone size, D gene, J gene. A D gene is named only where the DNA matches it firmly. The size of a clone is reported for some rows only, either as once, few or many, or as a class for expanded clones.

cdr3_nt: TGTGCCAGCAGCCCTCTAGCGGGAGGAGGGCCGGGCAATGAGCAGTTCTTC
cdr3_aa: CASSPLAGGGPGNEQFF
v_call: TRBV11-2
clone_size: NA
d_call: TRBD2
j_call: TRBJ2-1

cdr3_nt: TGTGCCAGCAGCTTAGCCGCGGGAGGGCCAGGTACGCAGTATTTT
cdr3_aa: CASSLAAGGPGTQYF
v_call: TRBV11-3
clone_size: many
d_call: TRBD2
j_call: TRBJ2-3

cdr3_nt: TGTGCCACCAGTGATTTCCACCCCACGTGGACTAGCGGGAGCAATGAGCAGTTCTTC
cdr3_aa: CATSDFHPTWTSGSNEQFF
v_call: TRBV24-1
clone_size: few
d_call: TRBD2
j_call: TRBJ2-1

cdr3_nt: TGTGCCAGCAGTGAAGGACTACACAATGAGCAGTTCTTC
cdr3_aa: CASSEGLHNEQFF
v_call: TRBV6-2/TRBV6-3
clone_size: few
d_call: NA
j_call: TRBJ2-1

cdr3_nt: TGTGCCAGCAGTTATGACAGGTGGGACTATGGCTACACCTTC
cdr3_aa: CASSYDRWDYGYTF
v_call: TRBV7-9
clone_size: many
d_call: NA
j_call: TRBJ1-2

cdr3_nt: TGTGCCAGCAGCTATAGGGCTTCACCCCTCCACTTT
cdr3_aa: CASSYRASPLHF
v_call: TRBV14
clone_size: NA
d_call: NA
j_call: TRBJ1-6

cdr3_nt: TGTGCCAGCAGCTTCACTAGCGGGAGAGACATTCAGTACTTC
cdr3_aa: CASSFTSGRDIQYF
v_call: TRBV11-1
clone_size: many
d_call: TRBD2
j_call: TRBJ2-4

cdr3_nt: TGTGCCAGCAGCCAAGTCCCAGCCGAGCAGTACTTC
cdr3_aa: CASSQVPAEQYF
v_call: TRBV14
clone_size: many
d_call: NA
j_call: TRBJ2-7

cdr3_nt: TGTGCCAGTAGTATAGTGGCACGGACTGAAGCTTTCTTT
cdr3_aa: CASSIVARTEAFF
v_call: TRBV19
clone_size: few
d_call: NA
j_call: TRBJ1-1

cdr3_nt: TGTGCCACCTCATCACAGGGCACTGAAGCTTTCTTT
cdr3_aa: CATSSQGTEAFF
v_call: TRBV7-2
clone_size: many
d_call: NA
j_call: TRBJ1-1

cdr3_nt: TGTGCCAGCAGCCACGGACGCGGCGGGCAGGGTCACGAGCAGTACTTC
cdr3_aa: CASSHGRGGQGHEQYF
v_call: TRBV11-2
clone_size: many
d_call: NA
j_call: TRBJ2-7

cdr3_nt: TGCAGTGCCACTCTAGCGGGAGTTTACGAGCAGTACTTC
cdr3_aa: CSATLAGVYEQYF
v_call: TRBV20-1
clone_size: many
d_call: TRBD2
j_call: TRBJ2-7

cdr3_nt: TGTGCCAGCAGTGAAGGGACAGGGGGAAACAATCAGCCCCAGCATTTT
cdr3_aa: CASSEGTGGNNQPQHF
v_call: TRBV25-1
clone_size: NA
d_call: TRBD1
j_call: TRBJ1-5

cdr3_nt: TGTGCCACCCGACGGGACTCTGGAAACACCATATATTTT
cdr3_aa: CATRRDSGNTIYF
v_call: TRBV6-1
clone_size: NA
d_call: NA
j_call: TRBJ1-3